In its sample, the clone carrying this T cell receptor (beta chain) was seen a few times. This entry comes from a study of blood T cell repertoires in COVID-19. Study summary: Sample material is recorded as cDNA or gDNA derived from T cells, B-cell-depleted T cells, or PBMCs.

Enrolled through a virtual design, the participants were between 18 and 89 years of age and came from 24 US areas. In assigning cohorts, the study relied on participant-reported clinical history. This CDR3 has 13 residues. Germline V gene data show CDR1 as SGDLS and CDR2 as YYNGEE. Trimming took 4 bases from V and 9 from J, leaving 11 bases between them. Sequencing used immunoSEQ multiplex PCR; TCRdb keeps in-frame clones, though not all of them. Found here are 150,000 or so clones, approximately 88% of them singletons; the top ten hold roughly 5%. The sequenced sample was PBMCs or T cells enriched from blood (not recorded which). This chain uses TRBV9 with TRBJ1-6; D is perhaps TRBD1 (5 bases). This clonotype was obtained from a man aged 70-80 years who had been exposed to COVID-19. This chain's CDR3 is CASSPQEGSPLHF. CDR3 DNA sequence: TGTGCCAGCAGCCCACAGGAGGGTTCACCCCTCCACTTT.